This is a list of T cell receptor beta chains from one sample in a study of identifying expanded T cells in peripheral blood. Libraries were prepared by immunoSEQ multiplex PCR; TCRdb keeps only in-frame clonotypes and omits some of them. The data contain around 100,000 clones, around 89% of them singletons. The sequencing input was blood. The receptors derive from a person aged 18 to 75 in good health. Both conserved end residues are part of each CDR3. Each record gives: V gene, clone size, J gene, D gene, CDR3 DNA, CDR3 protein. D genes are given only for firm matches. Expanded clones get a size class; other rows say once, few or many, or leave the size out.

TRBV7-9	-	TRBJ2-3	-	TGTGCCAGCAACCACGGTTCCGGGGGAACCACAGATACGCAGTATTTT	CASNHGSGGTTDTQYF
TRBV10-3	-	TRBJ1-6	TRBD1	TGTGCCATCAGCCTCACAGGGGGCATCTCACCCCTCCACTTT	CAISLTGGISPLHF
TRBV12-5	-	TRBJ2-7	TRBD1	TGTGCTAGTGGTTTGGGGACAGGGCGGGACGAGCAGTACTTC	CASGLGTGRDEQYF
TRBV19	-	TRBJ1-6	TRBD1	TGTGCCAGTAGTACCGGGACAGTCCATAGCTCCTATAATTCACCCCTCCACTTT	CASSTGTVHSSYNSPLHF
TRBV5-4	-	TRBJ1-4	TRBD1	TGTGCCAGCGCCCGGACAGGGGCTGGTAATGAAAAACTGTTTTTT	CASARTGAGNEKLFF
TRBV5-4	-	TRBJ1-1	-	TGTGCCAGCAGCTTGAGGGCTAATGAAGCTTTCTTT	CASSLRANEAFF
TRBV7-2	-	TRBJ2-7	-	TGTGCCAGCAGCTTAACGGGTTACGAGCAGTACTTC	CASSLTGYEQYF
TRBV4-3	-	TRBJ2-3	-	TGCGCCAGCAGCCAAGCGGTCGAGGGTCTATTTGCATCGGGTACGCAGTATTTT	CASSQAVEGLFASGTQYF
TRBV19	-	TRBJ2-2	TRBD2	TGTGCCAGTAGTAGCACGGGGGGCACCGGGGAGCTGTTTTTT	CASSSTGGTGELFF
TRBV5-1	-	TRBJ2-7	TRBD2	TGCGCCAGCAGCTACTGGGGAGGGGCCGGGGAAGGGGAGCAGTACTTC	CASSYWGGAGEGEQYF
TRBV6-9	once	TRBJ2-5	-	TGTGCCAGCAGTTCGTGTTACGAGACCCAGTACTTC	CASSSCYETQYF
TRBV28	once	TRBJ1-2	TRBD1	TGTGCCAGCACCACCGCGGGACAGGCGGCTAATGGCTACACCTTC	CASTTAGQAANGYTF
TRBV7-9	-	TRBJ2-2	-	TGTGCCAGCAGCTTAGAAGGGACGGCGAACACCGGGGAGCTGTTTTTT	CASSLEGTANTGELFF
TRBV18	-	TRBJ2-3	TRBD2	TGTGCCAGCTCACAAGGACTAGCAGGGACAGATACGCAGTATTTT	CASSQGLAGTDTQYF
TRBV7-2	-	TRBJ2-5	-	TGTGCCAGCAGCCAACGCGGGACCCAGTACTTC	CASSQRGTQYF
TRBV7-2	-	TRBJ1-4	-	TGTGCCAGCAGCTTAGACGGACCTGGTGAAAAACTGTTTTTT	CASSLDGPGEKLFF
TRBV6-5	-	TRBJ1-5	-	TGTGCCAGCAGTTCCCCGCACAATCAGCCCCAGCATTTT	CASSSPHNQPQHF
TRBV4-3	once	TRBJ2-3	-	TGCGCCAGCAGCCAAGATAGGAGGGGGCGAGATACGCAGTATTTT	CASSQDRRGRDTQYF
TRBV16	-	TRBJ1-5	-	TGTGCCAGCAGCCAATCACGAGGTTCGGGTCAGCCCCAGCATTTT	CASSQSRGSGQPQHF
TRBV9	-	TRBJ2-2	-	TGTGCCAGCAGCGTAGGGGAATCCGGGGAGCTGTTTTTT	CASSVGESGELFF
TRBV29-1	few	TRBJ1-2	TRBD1	TGCAGCGTATCCCCTCCTTCCGCCGGGACAGGGGCTGGCTACACCTTC	CSVSPPSAGTGAGYTF
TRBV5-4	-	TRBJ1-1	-	TGTGCCAGCAGCTTGTCGCAGACTAACACTGAAGCTTTCTTT	CASSLSQTNTEAFF
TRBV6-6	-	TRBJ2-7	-	TGTGCCAGCAGTTATCGACACCTAGAGCAGTACTTC	CASSYRHLEQYF
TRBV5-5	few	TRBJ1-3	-	TGTGCCAGCAGCTTGGTCGGCGGCGGCTCTGGAAACACCATATATTTT	CASSLVGGGSGNTIYF
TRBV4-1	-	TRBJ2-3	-	TGCGCCAGCAGCCCACCGAGGGTCACAGATACGCAGTATTTT	CASSPPRVTDTQYF
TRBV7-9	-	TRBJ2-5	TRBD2	TGTGCCAGCAGTTTTGGACTAGCGGGGCCGACCCAGTACTTC	CASSFGLAGPTQYF
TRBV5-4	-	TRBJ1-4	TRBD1	TGTGCCAGCAGCTATTGGACAGGGGGCAATGAAAAACTGTTTTTT	CASSYWTGGNEKLFF
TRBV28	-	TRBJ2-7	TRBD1	TGTGCCAGCAGTTCACAGGGGTATAGCTCCTACGAGCAGTACTTC	CASSSQGYSSYEQYF
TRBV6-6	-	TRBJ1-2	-	TGTGCCAGCAGTTACTCCCCAAAAGTAGGGGATGGCTACACCTTC	CASSYSPKVGDGYTF
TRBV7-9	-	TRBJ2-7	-	TGTGCCAGCAGCTCCGGACCTTCGCCCCCTACGAAGCAGTACTTC	CASSSGPSPPTKQYF
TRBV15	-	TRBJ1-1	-	TGTGCCACCAGCAGAGAAGGAGGGATTATGAACACTGAAGCTTTCTTT	CATSREGGIMNTEAFF
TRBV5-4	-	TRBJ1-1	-	TGTGCCAGCAGCTTGGGTAGGGCTAACACTGAAGCTTTCTTT	CASSLGRANTEAFF
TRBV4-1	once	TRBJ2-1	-	TGCGCCAGCAGCCAAGATCCGGCGGAGCTGGGGTACAATGAGCAGTTCTTC	CASSQDPAELGYNEQFF
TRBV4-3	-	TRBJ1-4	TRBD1	TGCGCCAGCAGCCTCCGGGAGGGGACAGCTAATGAAAAACTGTTTTTT	CASSLREGTANEKLFF
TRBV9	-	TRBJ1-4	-	TGTGCCAGCAGCGTAGGGGCCCTTACAACTAATGAAAAACTGTTTTTT	CASSVGALTTNEKLFF
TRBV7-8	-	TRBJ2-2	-	TGTGCCAGCAGCTCGGGGCAGGGTGGGACCGGGGAGCTGTTTTTT	CASSSGQGGTGELFF
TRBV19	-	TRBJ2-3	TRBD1	TGTGCCAGTAGTTCCCTGGGACAGGGCGGAGATACGCAGTATTTT	CASSSLGQGGDTQYF
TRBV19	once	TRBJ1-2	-	TGTGCCAGTAGTATAGATCTGGCCCGGGTCCGTGGCTACACCTTC	CASSIDLARVRGYTF
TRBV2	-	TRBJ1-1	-	TGTGCCAGCATTCCCGGCTGGACTGAAGCTTTCTTT	CASIPGWTEAFF
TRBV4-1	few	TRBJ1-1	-	TGCGCCAGCAGCCAGTGGGGGACTGAAGCTTTCTTT	CASSQWGTEAFF
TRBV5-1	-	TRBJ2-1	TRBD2	TGCGCCAGCAGCGCAGGACTAGCGGGACTGGGAGGGTCCTACAATGAGCAGTTCTTC	CASSAGLAGLGGSYNEQFF
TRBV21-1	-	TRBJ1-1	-	TGTGCCAGCAGCACCGGACGTACTGAAGCTTTCTTT	CASSTGRTEAFF
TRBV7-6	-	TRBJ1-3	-	TGTGCCAGCAGCTCGCTCTTGGGGGCTATTAGGGACACCATATATTTT	CASSSLLGAIRDTIYF
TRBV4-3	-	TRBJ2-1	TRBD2	TGCGCCAGCAGCCAAGATCGGGGGGGCTACAATGAGCAGTTCTTC	CASSQDRGGYNEQFF
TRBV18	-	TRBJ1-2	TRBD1	TGTGCCAGCTCCCCAGGGGGCGACGGTATAAATGGCTACACCTTC	CASSPGGDGINGYTF